This T cell receptor (beta chain) comes out of a study of beta chain features in type 1 diabetes (dated by TCRdb to between 2018 and 2020). Notes on the research overall: Patients and healthy donors did not differ in mean age, gender distribution, total cell number or subset yield. Regulatory and stem cell-like memory subsets were isolated from only 8 patients and roughly 8 healthy donors, whereas naive and central memory subsets came from all 28 donors. Across all samples, roughly 110,000,000 sorted cells were examined, and cell number per subset correlated strongly with RNA yield. In the study, TCRB repertoires of sorted circulating CD4+ T cell subsets from recently diagnosed type 1 diabetes patients were compared with those of matched healthy donors.

In regard to this clone: The clone's antigen remains unknown. No base quality values were provided; no much bigger clone lies one nucleotide off.

The entire isolated RNA was reverse transcribed using the High Capacity cDNA Reverse Transcription Kit, and thus expressed TCRB transcripts were sequenced. Naive, central memory and regulatory T cell samples underwent deep immunoSEQ sequencing, averaging about 3.57 million total reads per sample. Sorted cells were lysed in RLT buffer and RNA was extracted with DNase-treated RNeasy Micro or Mini kits, depending on cell number. To prevent cross-contamination, each cell subset was processed individually, whereas patient and healthy donor samples were processed jointly. TCRB sequences were amplified from cDNA with the immunoSEQ multiplex PCR, producing 87-bp fragments spanning the CDR3 region. Amplicons were sequenced on the Illumina HiSeq platform. As for the original processing: Synthetic template baselines were used to correct PCR bias computationally, reads within Hamming distance 2 were collapsed together, and singletons that could not be merged were discarded. Reads were aligned against IMGT so that V, D and J genes, CDR3 length and insertions or deletions at six rearrangement sites could be assigned. Clonotype counts were normalized to sorted cell number within each subset before computing true diversity and Gini coefficients with the tcR R package. The overlap coefficient, calculated on TCRB nucleotide sequences, was used to measure repertoire sharing. Out-of-frame TCRB sequences from naive cells were analyzed as a proxy for the pre-selection repertoire. TCRdb obtained this table from immuneACCESS and retained in-frame rearrangements with V and J assigned. These tables miss some clones; where compared with another copy, unresolved V genes account for less than half of the shortfall, and the remainder is unexplained. D and trimming come from the DNA, and the V and J calls and clone size come from that table. The table for this sample lists just over 600,000 clones; about a sixth of them were counted only once. About 0.097% of the sample lies in the top ten.

The study at large found these results: At VDJ recombination sites, patients with type 1 diabetes made fewer insertions and deleted more nucleotides, a pattern implying thymic rearrangement abnormalities. PCR may preferentially amplify shorter templates, but because patient and control samples were amplified and corrected together, any resulting skew would affect both groups equally. The naive, central memory and regulatory TCRB repertoires appeared to resemble one another more closely among patients than among healthy donors. Because the HLA sub-analyses included only small numbers of individuals, any influence of HLA type on TCRB rearrangement was left unresolved. Because cDNA was sequenced instead of genomic DNA, activated cells with high expression could be over-represented, although the groups did not differ in activation or CD3 levels. A moderate but significant shortening of TCRB CDR3 length was observed in type 1 diabetes patients in all four CD4+ subsets.

In the germline V gene, CDR1 corresponds to SGHTA and CDR2 to FQGNSA. The CDR3 runs 14 residues from the cysteine to the phenylalanine. The only DNA kept is the CDR3, 42 bases in frame from the first base. V gives up 1 base and J gives up 5 bases, and the segment between their germline ends measures 11 bases. A single peripheral blood draw of around 120 mL on average was collected from each donor into heparinised tubes. A BD FACSAria II was used to sort naive, central memory, regulatory and stem cell-like memory CD4+ T cells with a panel that included CD45RO, CCR7, CD25, CD127, CD95 and CD27. All sorted populations exceeded 95% purity. Right away, PBMCs were isolated by Lymphoprep density gradient centrifugation and were stained directly, with no culture step. To minimize batch effects, samples were stained and sorted in pairs, one healthy donor with one patient per experiment.

Sequencing input: naive CD4+ T cells from blood. Taken with the paper, the label for cell subset or site translates to: true naive CD4+ T cells. This chain joins TRBV7-2 to TRBJ2-5, with the D call perhaps TRBD1 or TRBD2, as 5 bases match in each case. The sequence was collected from a man aged 18-30 years in good health. Here the CDR3 is given as CASSLGVREETQYF. The nucleotide sequence reads TGTGCCAGCAGCTTAGGAGTCAGGGAGGAGACCCAGTACTTC. The CDR3 plus the reference TRBV7-2 and TRBJ2-5 genes for the other parts give the full variable domain: GAGVSQSPSNKVTEKGKDVELRCDPISGHTALYWYRQSLGQGLEFLIYFQGNSAPDKSGLPSDRFSAERTGGSVSTLTIQRTQQEDSAVYLCASSLGVREETQYFGPGTRLLVL.